What follows is one T cell receptor (beta chain) and its context. By share, this clonotype ranks as medium-sized (0.01 to 0.1%). Its antigen remains undetermined. The input lacks base qualities; no much larger clone sits a single base away. Library method: 5' RACE. PCR was performed with KAPA HiFi using TCRalpha or TCRbeta constant-region primers together with a P20EA primer, and a nested second PCR was then carried out with CA2 or CB2. TCR genes were amplified by unbiased adaptor ligation RT-PCR, with reverse transcription by Superscript III and a polyT18-containing BSL-18E primer. Once second-strand synthesis and blunting were done, the P10EA/P20EA adaptor was ligated onto the 5' end of the cDNA, and NotI digestion came next. For both the first and second PCRs, around 19 cycles of 98 degrees C for 20 s, 65 degrees C for 30 s and 72 degrees C for 1 min were run. Amplicons were indexed with the Nextera XT Index kit v2 Set A, pooled equimolarly and quantified on a Qubit 2.0 Fluorometer. For sequencing, the Illumina MiSeq platform generated 2x300 bp paired-end reads. On the authors' methods: V and J genes were assigned to reads on the basis of highest identity to IMGT reference sequences using Repertoire Genesis software ver.1.0. CDR3 was defined as the region from Cys104 to Phe118 plus Gly119 and was translated, and unique sequence reads were defined as those with distinct V, J and CDR3 amino acids. A shared V|J combination was chosen only when it reached significance in both a Fisher's exact test in edgeR and a Mann Whitney U test. After singletons were removed and 500 repertoire combinations were bootstrapped, the repertoire dissimilarity index was calculated using the R rdi package. In TCRdb, the public reads were trimmed at Q25 with fastp and aligned with MiXCR, with productive beta chains retained. Every distinct CDR3 protein forms one entry, paired with its most common genes and DNA. It is TCRdb's table, rather than the study itself, that gives the V and J calls and clone size. Present in this sample are about 5,600 distinct CDR3 sequences, approximately 23% of which were seen just once. Of the sample, less than 35% falls within the top ten clones.

Patients who had received neoadjuvant chemotherapy or for whom clinical information was lacking were excluded from enrollment. The TCR-sequenced cases shown were male and had subtotal esophagectomy with 2- or 3-field lymphadenectomy. No T-cell sorting was done; instead, RNA was pulled from bulk tumor tissue sections using a Qiagen AllPrep kit. Until RNA extraction, small sections of surgically resected tumor tissue were kept in RNAlater reagent at -80 degrees C. This entry belongs to a study of esophageal squamous cell carcinoma tumors (dated by TCRdb to the early 2020s). For the wider study: Principal component analysis with K-means clustering of immunohistochemical values for T-cell and checkpoint markers was used to divide patients into immuno relation high and low groups. The ten to eleven cases yielded about 1.5 million total TCRalpha reads and over a million total TCRbeta reads, and approximately 32,000 and 35,000 of those reads, respectively, were unique. The study was designed to assess TCR repertoire diversity and shared TCR repertoires of T cells within the tumor environment of esophageal squamous cell carcinoma. The wider cohort comprised under 55 surgically treated esophageal squamous cell carcinoma patients in Japan, with around 21 high and roughly 30 low immuno relation cases. TCR sequencing covered around 10 patients: five randomly selected high immuno relation cases and five background-matched low immuno relation cases.

The paper as a whole reports these results and caveats: Because TCRalpha and TCRbeta chains were sequenced separately, chain pairing and recognized antigens remained unknown. A single dominant TCRalpha VJ recombination with apparently reduced TCRalpha diversity was observed in three of the 10 cases. Only a few cases were included in the TCR repertoire analysis, and no investigation at the CDR3 clonotype level was performed. No difference in total TCR repertoire counts was observed between groups, whereas significant repertoire counts were found to be higher in the high immuno relation group. Given the large variation in the TCRalphabeta repertoire, the shared V|J recombination candidates might have been chosen by chance.

The source material was tumor tissue. The source of this sequence is a man between 50 and 80 years old with esophageal squamous cell carcinoma.

Read as DNA, the sequence is TGTGCCAGCAGTCGAGGCCAGGGGCCGGCCTACAATGAGCAGTTCTTC. Translation gives CASSRGQGPAYNEQFF. The chain is made from TRBV6-5 and TRBJ2-1; the D gene is possibly TRBD1, with 6 bases matching. V and J are truncated by 5 bases and 2 bases respectively, leaving an intervening sequence of 16 bases. CDR1 MNHEY and CDR2 SVGAGI are derived from the germline V gene. The CDR3, cysteine through phenylalanine, is 16 amino acids long. Only CDR3 DNA remains: 48 bases, in frame from the first base.